This TCR beta chain was obtained from a study of cytomegalovirus exposure and HLA in healthy donors. The PCR employed 60 Vbeta primers together with 13 Jbeta primers. Original processing methods: Later, tens of millions of unique TCR beta chains were counted in an analysis, and some 9.9 million of them were shared. TCRdb's table, derived via immunoSEQ multiplex PCR, lists solely in-frame clones and lacks some. That table is the source of V, J and clone size, and D and trimming were worked out from the DNA. Seen here are some 140,000 clones, around three quarters observed once, and the top ten hold over 4%. Study-wide findings and caveats: The investigators catalogued some 150 TCR beta chains as cytomegalovirus-associated. In a later analysis, a missense DCLRE1C variant was linked to TCR beta V- and J-gene trimming.

On this clone: Its specificity is not known.

Nobody recorded the CMV serostatus of this donor. The TCR was taken from a man younger than 45 in good health. The specimen was PBMCs.

CDR3 coding DNA: TGCGCCAGCAGCTTGACAGCCCCTCCAAGCTCCTACGAGCAGTACTTC. As protein: CASSLTAPPSSYEQYF. J is TRBJ2-7 and V is TRBV5-1, with D hard to call. The CDR3 length is 16 residues. Per germline, CDR1 SGHRS and CDR2 YFSETQ. Between the trimmed V and J ends, which lost 1 base and 0 bases, there was a span of 14 bases.